This TCR beta chain was identified in a study of blood T cell repertoires in COVID-19. Across the study: Specimens from acute and convalescent COVID-19 originated in the United States, Italy and Spain.

Regarding this clone: Mismatch with germline at one junction end may stem from a read error.

Original data processing: Estimation of nucleated cell counts relied on the amplification of reference gene primers. Profiled with immunoSEQ multiplex PCR; TCRdb holds only in-frame clones, not every one. That table is the source of V, J and clone size, and D and trimming were worked out from the DNA. This sample has about 160,000 clones, with 75% to 90% found just once. The CDR3 is 9 residues long. Germline V CDR1 and CDR2: GTSNPN, SVGIG (reference sequence). The J gene is TRBJ1-2, the V gene TRBV30, with unresolved D. Sequenced: peripheral blood. This receptor was taken from a human donor with acute or convalescent COVID-19. The donor label of this sample is uncertain. CDR3 sequence reads: CAWSVPPAF. CDR3 nucleotide sequence: TGTGCCTGGAGTGTCCCCCCGGCCTTC.